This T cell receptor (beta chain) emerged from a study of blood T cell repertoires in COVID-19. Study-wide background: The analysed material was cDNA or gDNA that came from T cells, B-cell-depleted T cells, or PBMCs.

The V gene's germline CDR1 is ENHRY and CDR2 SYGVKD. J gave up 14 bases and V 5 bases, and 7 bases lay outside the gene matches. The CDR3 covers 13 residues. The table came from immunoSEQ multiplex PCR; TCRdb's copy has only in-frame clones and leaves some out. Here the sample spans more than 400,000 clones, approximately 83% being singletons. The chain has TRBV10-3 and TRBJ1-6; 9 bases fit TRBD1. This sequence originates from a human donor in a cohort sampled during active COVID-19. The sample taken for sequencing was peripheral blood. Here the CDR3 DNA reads TGTGCCATCAGTCGGGACAGGGAATACGCCCTCCACTTT. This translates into CAISRDREYALHF.